Listed here are 26 T cell receptor beta chains from one sample, sequenced in a study of spatial heterogeneity in lung cancer. As for time point: sample taken at primary tumor resection. In each case, whole RNA from tumor, nontumor lung or frozen PBMC was sequenced unsorted. TCRdb recomputed calls from the 5' RACE reads with MiXCR, one row per CDR3 protein. The data hold about 95,000 distinct CDR3 sequences, with roughly 10% observed a single time. The sample was PBMCs, taken at surgery. The receptors derive from a male donor with early-stage non-small cell lung cancer.

Worth noting for this clonotype: A clone one base away is much larger, so this may be a read error. V gene TRBV10-3 combines with J gene TRBJ2-1; 10 bases agree with TRBD2. Trimming at V came to 11 bases and at J to 7 bases, leaving 17 bases not matched to a gene. The CDR3 covers 16 residues. Germline-derived CDR1 and CDR2 are ENHRY and SYGVKD. CDR3 sequence reads: CAVTQRKREGQNEQFF. For the CDR3, the DNA is TGTGCCGTCACCCAGAGGAAGCGGGAGGGCCAGAATGAGCAGTTCTTC.

This clonotype was found a few times. CDR3 nucleotides: TGCGCCAGCAGCCTTGGACAGGTTCCGAACACCGGGGAGCTGTTTTTT. It codes for CASSLGQVPNTGELFF. The gene calls are TRBV5-1 and TRBJ2-2, with TRBD1 matching 7 bases. This CDR3 has 16 residues. The trim removed 4 bases at V and 0 bases at J, leaving 6 bases unmatched. Looked up from germline, CDR1 is SGHRS and CDR2 is YFSETQ.

This chain uses TRBV7-2 with TRBJ2-3, with D tentatively TRBD2 (7 bases). Between the trimmed V and J ends, which lost 1 base and 0 bases, there was a span of 11 bases. Germline CDR1 is SGHTA and CDR2 is FQGNSA. There are 16 residues in the CDR3. The CDR3 protein is CASSLEGGPSTDTQYF. Here the CDR3 DNA reads TGTGCCAGCAGCTTAGAGGGGGGGCCGAGCACAGATACGCAGTATTTT.

This clonotype was counted only a few times. The chain carries TRBV7-3 and TRBJ2-5, with D unresolved. The CDR3 extends over 13 amino acids. Germline loops: CDR1 SGHTA, CDR2 FQGTGA. Trimming cost V 1 base and J 0 bases, with 3 bases left between them. CDR3 sequence reads: CASSLNNQETQYF. The CDR3, as DNA: TGTGCCAGCAGCTTAAACAACCAAGAGACCCAGTACTTC.

The chain has TRBV20-1 and TRBJ2-5; a possible D gene is TRBD1 (5 bases). Germline V gene lookup returns CDR1 DFQATT and CDR2 SNEGSKA (reference sequence). The CDR3 contains 13 residues. V lost 8 bases, J lost 2 bases, and 15 bases lay in between. Here the CDR3 DNA reads TGCAGTCGCAGGGCATCACTTCAAGAGACCCAGTACTTC. Its translation is CSRRASLQETQYF.

This clonotype was recorded at least ten times. The CDR3 DNA reads TGTGCCAGTGGGGTTGGCTACACCTTC. It is translated as CASGVGYTF. The rearrangement uses TRBV2 and TRBJ1-2, with D uncertain. The V end lost 9 bases, the J end lost 7 bases, and 6 bases lay between the germline ends. The CDR3 loop spans 9 amino acids. Germline CDR1 SNHLY, CDR2 FYNNEI.

This clonotype has just a few counts. V gene TRBV5-1 combines with J gene TRBJ2-7; 8 bases are shared with TRBD1. V lost 0 bases and J lost 1; bases outside the gene matches: 3. Germline V gene sequence: CDR1 SGHRS, CDR2 YFSETQ. This CDR3 is 15 amino acids long. CDR3 DNA: TGCGCCAGCAGCTTGGGGACAGGGAGGTCCTACGAGCAGTACTTC. It is translated as CASSLGTGRSYEQYF.

The J gene is TRBJ2-3, the V gene TRBV28; D may be TRBD2 (6 bases). The CDR3 extends over 16 amino acids. CDR1 is MDHEN, CDR2 SYDVKM, per germline. V dropped 5 bases and J dropped 3 bases, with 18 bases sitting between them. The CDR3 sequence: CASSPGRRRGTDTQYF. CDR3 DNA sequence: TGTGCCAGCAGTCCCGGCCGGAGGAGGGGTACAGATACGCAGTATTTT.

This clonotype has at least ten counts. This chain joins TRBV5-1 and TRBJ2-3; D possibly uses TRBD1 or TRBD2 (5 bases each). This CDR3 spans 12 amino acids. CDR1 SGHRS and CDR2 YFSETQ come from the germline V gene. Trimming shortened V by 4 bases and J by 6 bases, and 9 bases separated the two germline ends. Written as DNA, the CDR3 is TGCGCCAGCAGCCCGGGGCAGGATACGCAGTATTTT. It yields the protein CASSPGQDTQYF.

The chain recombines TRBV4-2 with TRBJ2-5, with 11 bases matching TRBD2. The CDR3 has 18 residues. Losses at the gene ends were 3 bases for V and 1 base for J; bases not matched to a gene: 10. CDR1 is LGHNA and CDR2 is YNFKEQ in the germline V gene. The CDR3 region is CASSQAVSGRVLQETQYF. CDR3 sequence (DNA): TGTGCCAGCAGCCAGGCAGTTAGCGGGAGGGTCCTCCAAGAGACCCAGTACTTC.

This clonotype was detected a few times. The chain joins TRBV9 to TRBJ2-1, with D possibly matching TRBD1 (5 bases). The germline V gene has CDR1 SGDLS and CDR2 YYNGEE. The V end was cut by 0 bases, the J end by 10 bases, with 14 bases between. This CDR3 region has 14 residues. CDR3 sequence: CASSVASGNGEQFF. The CDR3 region has the DNA TGTGCCAGCAGCGTAGCGTCAGGGAATGGCGAGCAGTTCTTC. Drawing the rest from reference TRBV9 and TRBJ2-1, the complete variable domain is DSGVTQTPKHLITATGQRVTLRCSPRSGDLSVYWYQQSLDQGLQFLIQYYNGEERAKGNILERFSAQQFPDLHSELNLSSLELGDSALYFCASSVASGNGEQFFGPGTRLTVL.

This clonotype was observed a few times. The chain links TRBV30 to TRBJ1-1, with D perhaps TRBD1 (6 bases). The ends were cut back, 1 base at V and 5 bases at J, with 11 bases in the middle. This CDR3 contains 13 residues. The germline V gene has CDR1 GTSNPN and CDR2 SVGIG (reference sequence). The CDR3 DNA is TGTGCCTGGAGTGGAAGGGGGAGTACTGAAGCTTTCTTT. It encodes CAWSGRGSTEAFF.

This chain links TRBV6-2 or TRBV6-3 with TRBJ2-2, with 11 bases lining up with TRBD2. The CDR3 has 15 amino acids. Germline CDR1 reads MNHEY; CDR2 reads SVGEGT. Trimming at V came to 8 bases and at J to 3 bases, leaving 5 bases not matched to a gene. The CDR3 reads CASVAGGPYTGELFF. In DNA form, the CDR3 reads TGTGCCAGCGTAGCGGGAGGGCCCTACACCGGGGAGCTGTTTTTT.

The chain recombines TRBV9 with TRBJ2-1, with a tentative D call TRBD1 (6 bases). This CDR3 has 16 residues. With 3 bases removed from V and 4 bases from J, the gap between germline ends came to 17 bases. Germline lookup yields CDR1 SGDLS and CDR2 YYNGEE. The CDR3 loop reads CASSAHRAGVYNEQFF. CDR3 sequence (DNA): TGTGCCAGCAGCGCCCACAGGGCCGGGGTTTACAATGAGCAGTTCTTC.

The sample holds many counts of this clonotype. The J gene is TRBJ1-6, the V gene TRBV20-1; D might be TRBD1 (6 bases). There are 21 residues in the CDR3. Germline CDR1 is DFQATT and CDR2 is SNEGSKA (reference sequence). V was shortened by 3 bases and J by 0 bases, with 27 bases between the two germline ends. CDR3: CSARNYTPGTPRSSYNSPLHF. CDR3 nucleotides: TGCAGTGCTAGGAACTACACACCCGGGACACCAAGGAGCTCCTATAATTCACCCCTCCACTTT.

This clonotype was seen many times. The chain joins TRBV6-1 to TRBJ2-3, with 13 bases fitting TRBD2. The CDR3 is 15 residues long. Germline V gene sequence: CDR1 MNHNS, CDR2 SASEGT. The ends lost 7 bases at V and 6 bases at J; junction bases unmatched: 7. In nucleotides, the CDR3 is TGTGCCAGCACCCGACTAGCGGGAGGAAGGGATACGCAGTATTTT. It yields the protein CASTRLAGGRDTQYF.

The table lists this clonotype with many counts. This chain joins TRBV20-1 and TRBJ2-3; D ambiguous. The CDR3 is 14 amino acids. Germline CDR1 and CDR2: DFQATT and SNEGSKA (reference sequence). The V end was cut by 1 base, the J end by 4 bases, with 12 bases between. CDR3 DNA: TGCAGTGCTAGAGTCCCCTGGATGGCAGATACGCAGTATTTT. Its protein is CSARVPWMADTQYF.

This clonotype was observed a few times. The J gene is TRBJ2-7, the V gene TRBV24-1, with D unresolved. V lost 11 bases, J lost 0 bases, and 13 bases lay in between. The germline V gene has CDR1 KGHDR and CDR2 SFDVKD. The CDR3 loop spans 13 amino acids. The CDR3 sequence is CARAGEHSYEQYF. The CDR3 bases are TGTGCCAGGGCTGGAGAACACTCCTACGAGCAGTACTTC.

The J gene is TRBJ2-3, the V gene TRBV20-1; unclear D gene. V lost 0 bases, J lost 2 bases, and 9 bases lay in between. The CDR3 is made up of 14 amino acids. Germline loops: CDR1 DFQATT, CDR2 SNEGSKA (reference sequence). The CDR3 loop reads CSARDSLDTDTQYF. The CDR3 nucleotides are TGCAGTGCTAGAGATTCCCTCGACACAGATACGCAGTATTTT.

V and J are TRBV2 and TRBJ1-6; 7 nucleotides agree with TRBD1. Germline CDR1 and CDR2: SNHLY and FYNNEI. There are 14 residues in the CDR3. V gave up 6 bases and J gave up 10 bases; unmatched junction bases: 9. The CDR3, as DNA: TGTGCCAGCAGCTTACGACAGGGCGGGTCACCCCTCCACTTT. Translating it yields CASSLRQGGSPLHF.

The rearrangement links TRBV7-9 to TRBJ2-7; unclear D gene. The CDR3 is made up of 13 amino acids. Trimming took off 2 bases at V and 5 bases at J, with 10 bases between the two ends. CDR1 is SEHNR, CDR2 FQNEAQ, per germline (reference sequence). CDR3 nucleotides: TGTGCCAGCAGCTTAACGGGCCAGGACGAGCAGTACTTC. Residues: CASSLTGQDEQYF.

This clonotype showed up just a few times. In DNA form, the CDR3 reads TGCGCCAGCAGCCAAGTTGCCTCTGGGGCCAACGTCCTGACTTTC. It specifies CASSQVASGANVLTF. This rearrangement joins TRBV4-3 to TRBJ2-6; no definite D call. The CDR3 runs 15 residues. Trimming pared 1 base from V and 0 bases from J, leaving 4 bases between. The V gene's germline CDR1 is LGHNA and CDR2 YSLEER.

In this sample, this clonotype turned up a few times. J is TRBJ2-5 and V is TRBV18; D is undetermined. Germline values: CDR1 KGHSH, CDR2 LQKENI. The germline V and J ends were trimmed by 5 bases and 1 base, with 14 bases remaining between them. The CDR3 is 15 residues long. Here the CDR3 reads CASSSYRALQETQYF. The CDR3 coding sequence is TGTGCCAGCTCATCCTATAGGGCCCTCCAAGAGACCCAGTACTTC.

Here the CDR3 DNA reads TGTGCCAGCAGTCCGACTAGCGGGGGGACAGAGACCCAGTACTTC. The encoded protein is CASSPTSGGTETQYF. The chain carries TRBV2 and TRBJ2-5, with 13 bases identical to TRBD2. V was pared by 5 bases and J by 4 bases, with 4 bases of the junction left unmatched. This CDR3 spans 15 amino acids. Per germline, CDR1 SNHLY and CDR2 FYNNEI. Variable domain in full (rest from reference TRBV2 and TRBJ2-5): EPEVTQTPSHQVTQMGQEVILRCVPISNHLYFYWYRQILGQKVEFLVSFYNNEISEKSEIFDDQFSVERPDGSNFTLKIRSTKLEDSAMYFCASSPTSGGTETQYFGPGTRLLVL.

The genes are TRBV12-3 or TRBV12-4 and TRBJ2-3, with a weak D call TRBD2 (7 bases). Trimming pared 2 bases from V and 4 bases from J, leaving 16 bases between. The CDR3 extends over 16 amino acids. CDR3: CASSLRRGGGPDTQYF. The CDR3 bases are TGTGCCAGCAGTTTAAGACGGGGAGGGGGTCCAGATACGCAGTATTTT.

The chain links TRBV2 to TRBJ2-2; D is possibly TRBD1 or TRBD2 (5 bases each). The V end lost 5 bases, the J end lost 1 base, and 11 bases lay between the germline ends. Germline V gives CDR1 SNHLY, CDR2 FYNNEI. The CDR3 is 15 amino acids. CDR3 residues: CASSRGPRNTGELFF. The CDR3 DNA is TGTGCCAGCAGTCGGGGACCCAGGAACACCGGGGAGCTGTTTTTT. The full variable domain, in which reference TRBV2 and TRBJ2-2 provide the parts outside the CDR3, is EPEVTQTPSHQVTQMGQEVILRCVPISNHLYFYWYRQILGQKVEFLVSFYNNEISEKSEIFDDQFSVERPDGSNFTLKIRSTKLEDSAMYFCASSRGPRNTGELFFGEGSRLTVL.